Following are 18 T cell receptor beta chains from one sample sequenced in a study of identical twins. One entry per CDR3 protein, called by TCRdb with MiXCR from the 5' RACE reads. Here the sample spans 400,000 to 550,000 distinct CDR3 sequences, 14% being singletons. The same data also went into a second study, on yellow fever vaccine responses in identical twins.

Sequencing was performed on CD4+ T cells sorted from blood. The receptors come from a woman aged 18-29 years in good health.

This clonotype has more than one count but fewer than ten. The genes are TRBV20-1 and TRBJ2-7; perhaps TRBD1 as D (7 bases). Germline CDR1 reads DFQATT; CDR2 reads SNEGSKA (reference sequence). The length of the CDR3 is 15 residues. Trimming removed 3 bases at V and 0 bases at J, with 15 bases between. The CDR3 DNA is TGCAGTGCTAGTTTCTCGGGGGACAGCTCCTACGAGCAGTACTTC. Translation gives CSASFSGDSSYEQYF.

This clonotype was detected a few times. The chain has TRBV7-9 and TRBJ2-3, with D tentatively TRBD2 (6 bases). Trimming stripped 1 base from V and 7 bases from J, with 12 bases between. The length of the CDR3 is 14 residues. Germline V gene data show CDR1 as SEHNR and CDR2 as FQNEAQ (reference sequence). CDR3 region: CASSLVGGGNTQYF. CDR3 in DNA: TGTGCCAGCAGCTTAGTGGGAGGAGGGAATACGCAGTATTTT.

This clonotype occurred a few times. V and J are TRBV4-3 and TRBJ2-7, with D perhaps TRBD2 (5 bases). Germline lookup yields CDR1 LGHNA and CDR2 YSLEER. CDR3 length: 15 amino acids. Trimming removed 0 bases at V and 3 bases at J, with 12 bases between. In DNA, the CDR3 is TGCGCCAGCAGCCAAGATTCCGGGAATGACTACGAGCAGTACTTC. Protein: CASSQDSGNDYEQYF.

CDR3 residues: CASSRDVNQPQHF. The CDR3 nucleotides are TGTGCCAGTAGCCGGGACGTCAATCAGCCCCAGCATTTT. The chain links TRBV19 to TRBJ1-5; D is perhaps TRBD1 (5 bases). There are 13 residues in the CDR3. V dropped 6 bases and J dropped 3 bases, with 9 bases sitting between them. Germline CDR1 is LNHDA and CDR2 is SQIVND (reference sequence).

The chain carries TRBV27 and TRBJ2-7; 11 bases are shared with TRBD1. This CDR3 region has 16 residues. The junction had 17 bases not matched to a gene; V was cut back by 10 bases and J by 6 bases. The germline V gene has CDR1 MNHEY and CDR2 SMNVEV (reference sequence). The CDR3: CAIKDRGLLRFGEQYF. The CDR3 DNA sequence: TGTGCCATCAAGGACAGGGGGCTGCTGCGGTTTGGCGAGCAGTACTTC.

There are many counts of this clonotype. This sequence joins TRBV12-3 or TRBV12-4 and TRBJ1-2, with a weak D call TRBD1 (6 bases). The CDR3 has 14 residues. The ends were cut back, 5 bases at V and 4 bases at J, with 14 bases in the middle. The CDR3 coding sequence is TGTGCCAGCAGTCCCAGGGTAGGGGGCTATGGCTACACCTTC. It encodes CASSPRVGGYGYTF.

This chain links TRBV20-1 with TRBJ1-5; TRBD1 matches at 8 bases. CDR1 is DFQATT, CDR2 SNEGSKA, per germline (reference sequence). J lost 7 bases, V lost 3 bases, and 5 bases had no gene match. This CDR3 is built from 13 residues. The CDR3 DNA sequence: TGCAGTGCTAGGGACAGGGCTAACCAGCCCCAGCATTTT. It specifies CSARDRANQPQHF.

The chain employs TRBV29-1 and TRBJ1-2, with D possibly matching TRBD1 (5 bases). The germline V gene has CDR1 SQVTM and CDR2 ANQGSEA. The V end was cut by 2 bases, the J end by 7 bases, with 14 bases between. The CDR3 totals 13 residues. The CDR3 region has the DNA TGCAGCGTTGAATTCCTGAGGGGTGGTGGCTACACCTTC. It yields the protein CSVEFLRGGGYTF. Combining the CDR3 with reference TRBV29-1 and TRBJ1-2 gives the whole variable domain SAVISQKPSRDICQRGTSLTIQCQVDSQVTMMFWYRQQPGQSLTLIATANQGSEATYESGFVIDKFPISRPNLTFSTLTVSNMSPEDSSIYLCSVEFLRGGGYTFGSGTRLTVV.

The sample holds a few counts of this clonotype. The V and J genes are TRBV27 and TRBJ2-7; the D gene is possibly TRBD2 (5 bases). The CDR3 is made up of 15 amino acids. V was pared by 2 bases and J by 3 bases, with 14 bases between. Germline V gene sequence: CDR1 MNHEY, CDR2 SMNVEV (reference sequence). The CDR3 sequence is CASSLVPTSLYEQYF. CDR3 nucleotides: TGTGCCAGCAGTTTAGTCCCTACTAGTCTCTACGAGCAGTACTTC.

This clonotype showed up just a few times. The chain recombines TRBV28 with TRBJ1-2; TRBD1 agrees at 7 bases. The CDR3 has 17 amino acids. V lost 3 bases and J lost 4; bases outside the gene matches: 14. Germline V lookup: CDR1 MDHEN, CDR2 SYDVKM. CDR3 amino acids: CASSFQGGYRATYGYTF. CDR3 DNA sequence: TGTGCCAGCAGTTTTCAAGGGGGCTACCGAGCCACCTATGGCTACACCTTC.

V gene TRBV6-1 combines with J gene TRBJ1-1; 12 bases align to TRBD1. J gave up 6 bases and V 8 bases, and 7 bases lay outside the gene matches. CDR1 is MNHNS and CDR2 is SASEGT in the germline V gene. The CDR3 runs to 14 residues. The CDR3 DNA follows: TGTGCCAGCCGGACGGGACAGGGGGCGGCTGAAGCTTTCTTT. This codes for CASRTGQGAAEAFF.

Details on this clonotype: Relative to the germline gene, one junction end is altered; a read error may explain this. The DNA of the CDR3 is TGTGCCAGCAGCCTAGCGGGAAGTCCCTACAATGAGCAGTTCTTC. It yields the protein CASSLAGSPYNEQFF. This sequence joins TRBV7-2 and TRBJ2-1; 9 bases match TRBD2. Germline V gene lookup returns CDR1 SGHTA and CDR2 FQGNSA. The CDR3 has 15 amino acids.

This clonotype was observed a handful of times. The gene calls are TRBV7-9 and TRBJ2-3; TRBD2 aligns across 10 bases. The V gene end was trimmed by 0 bases and the J gene end by 3 bases; junction bases not matched to a gene: 6. Germline CDR1 reads SEHNR; CDR2 reads FQNEAQ (reference sequence). The CDR3 is 17 amino acids. CDR3 protein: CASSLAQRGGWTDTQYF. The DNA for the CDR3 is TGTGCCAGCAGCTTAGCCCAGCGGGGGGGCTGGACAGATACGCAGTATTTT. Drawing the rest from reference TRBV7-9 and TRBJ2-3, the complete variable domain is DTGVSQNPRHKITKRGQNVTFRCDPISEHNRLYWYRQTLGQGPEFLTYFQNEAQLEKSRLLSDRFSAERPKGSFSTLEIQRTEQGDSAMYLCASSLAQRGGWTDTQYFGPGTRLTVL.

In its sample, this clonotype was seen a few times. The J gene is TRBJ2-7, the V gene TRBV7-2, with TRBD1 as a possible D gene (6 bases). Germline V gives CDR1 SGHTA, CDR2 FQGNSA. The CDR3 is made up of 15 amino acids. Between the trimmed V and J ends, which lost 5 bases and 3 bases, there was a span of 17 bases. The CDR3 sequence is CASSESDRYLYEQYF. The CDR3 nucleotides read TGTGCCAGCAGCGAGTCGGACAGATACCTCTACGAGCAGTACTTC.

In this sample, this clonotype turned up a few times. The chain carries TRBV27 and TRBJ2-7; TRBD2 agrees at 8 bases. V gave up 6 bases and J gave up 4 bases; unmatched junction bases: 5. The CDR3 is made up of 13 amino acids. Looked up from germline, CDR1 is MNHEY and CDR2 is SMNVEV (reference sequence). The CDR3 reads CASRDSGMYEQYF. CDR3 sequence (DNA): TGTGCCAGCAGGGATAGCGGGATGTACGAGCAGTACTTC.

The J gene is TRBJ2-3, the V gene TRBV6-1, with 7 bases matching TRBD2. CDR3 length equals 15 residues. Unmatched junction bases numbered 12, after V lost 5 bases and J lost 7 bases. From germline, CDR1 is MNHNS and CDR2 SASEGT. Here the CDR3 reads CASSPGLVTLNTQYF. The DNA for the CDR3 is TGTGCCAGCAGTCCCGGACTAGTAACCCTAAATACGCAGTATTTT.

This clonotype showed up many times. The V gene is TRBV7-8, the J gene TRBJ2-4; 8 bases match TRBD2. V was pared by 1 base and J by 4 bases, with 3 bases of the junction left unmatched. CDR1 is SGHVS and CDR2 is FQNEAQ in the germline V gene. The CDR3 totals 15 residues. The CDR3 sequence: CASSLEAGAKNIQYF. The DNA of the CDR3 is TGTGCCAGCAGCTTAGAAGCGGGGGCAAAAAACATTCAGTACTTC. Based on the CDR3 plus reference TRBV7-8 and TRBJ2-4, the full variable domain is GAGVSQSPRYKVAKRGQDVALRCDPISGHVSLFWYQQALGQGPEFLTYFQNEAQLDKSGLPSDRFFAERPEGSVSTLKIQRTQQEDSAVYLCASSLEAGAKNIQYFGAGTRLSVL.

This clonotype was found many times. This chain links TRBV29-1 with TRBJ2-1; a possible D gene is TRBD2 (5 bases). Between the trimmed V and J ends, which lost 7 bases and 0 bases, there was a span of 7 bases. Per the germline V gene, CDR1 is SQVTM and CDR2 is ANQGSEA. The CDR3 has 12 residues. CDR3 nucleotide sequence: TGCAGCGAGCGGAGCTCCTACAATGAGCAGTTCTTC. It codes for CSERSSYNEQFF.